This T cell receptor (beta chain) was retrieved from a study of shared clonotypes between healthy human individuals (TCRdb year 2020). Study-wide context: The cohort included three men and two women between 18 and 49 years of age. To estimate repertoire size and how much clonotypes are shared between individuals, the study performed deep sequencing of blood TCR repertoires from about 5 healthy adults. Different laboratories and diverse techniques were used to prepare libraries and sequence TCR repertoires, to increase sequencing depth and limit assay-specific biases. Each donor's leukapheresis produced roughly between roughly 0.9 and 9 billion PBMCs.

CDR1 and CDR2, per the germline V gene, are SGHVS and FQNEAQ. The CDR3 goes from the cysteine to the phenylalanine over 18 residues. Only the CDR3 portion is preserved as DNA: 54 bases, with reading frame beginning at the first base. V loses 3 bases, J loses 2 bases, and the germline ends lie 22 bases apart. For this clone: Its antigen is still unknown. Base-call qualities are not available, and no considerably larger clone is one nucleotide away.

The donors were healthy, HIV-negative adults who had no recently reported acute infections or vaccinations. Every donor was a Caucasian adult residing in Nashville, Tennessee, USA. For unsorted samples, 90 million to 95 million PBMCs were counted, and genomic DNA was extracted using the QIAamp DNA Blood Mini kit. Blood was collected by leukapheresis, and PBMCs were isolated by Ficoll-Histopaque density gradient centrifugation and then cryopreserved in liquid nitrogen vapor phase. What the study reported, not specific to this receptor: The genetic and exposure-history diversity represented was limited by the small number of donors. Sampling was restricted to blood, and TCR repertoires in tissue are likely to differ from TCR repertoires in blood. Pairwise subsampling led to the expectation that sequencing depth would affect the degree of clonotype sharing among donors.

Using the deep immunoSEQ assay, TCR CDR3 regions were amplified from genomic DNA by multiplex PCR. For each cell subset, the extracted genomic DNA was distributed evenly across all wells of several immunoSEQ 96-well plates, and each plate served as one replicate. Each replicate PCR for unsorted PBMC received roughly 300 ng genomic DNA, equal to 25,000 to 30,000 T cell genomes. Ten immunoSEQ deep assay plates were used to sequence unsorted PBMC genomic DNA. Purified libraries were measured with a Qubit 3.0 fluorometer, size-checked on a Bioanalyzer 2100, and measured again with the KAPA Library Quantification kit. Each immunoSEQ 96-well plate was sequenced on its own single-read 150-cycle Illumina NextSeq 550 flow cell. In the source study's methods: The immunoSEQ output contained only junctional sequences without quality scores, so filtering could not match that applied to full-length reads. To assign V/J genes and CDR3, sequences were annotated using PyIR, a Python wrapper for IgBLAST v1.9, with IMGT germline references. Reads with weak V/J assignments (E-value above 1e-6), missing CDR3, stop codons, out-of-frame junctions, or ambiguous translated residues were removed. V3J clonotypes were defined as sequences sharing the same inferred V gene, J gene, and CDR3 amino acid sequence. The percentage overlap between two repertoires was calculated by dividing the number of shared unique clonotypes by the size of the smaller repertoire. Three approaches were used to assess repertoire richness: RTK rarefaction, the Chao1 estimator, and Recon v2.1 estimates of unobserved clonotypes. Imported from immuneACCESS, the table was reduced by TCRdb to in-frame sequences with V and J called. These copies leave out some clones; in studies compared against another copy, an unresolved V gene accounts for under half, and the cause of the remainder is not known. V, J and clone size were drawn from that table, and D and trimming were deduced from the DNA. For this sample there are hundreds of thousands of clones; about 74% appear just once. The top ten clonotypes cover about 12% of the sample.

Specimen: PBMCs. The clonotype was recovered from a middle-aged woman in good health. Some clones in this sample may be carry-over from other donors' samples. The chain is assembled from TRBV7-8 and TRBJ2-5, with no reliable assignment of the D segment. Read as DNA, the sequence is TGTGCCAGCAGCTTTGTATTTTGGTACGCGGATGATCAAGAGACCCAGTACTTC. Its product reads: CASSFVFWYADDQETQYF.